This T cell receptor (beta chain) is from a study of shared clonotypes between healthy human individuals. Study results and limitations: Genetic and exposure-history diversity was limited by the small donor number. Against clonotypes common to all four donors, non-shared ones had lower generation probabilities.

About this clone itself: Its antigen is still unknown.

A deep-level run was used for the assay. Libraries were prepared by immunoSEQ multiplex PCR; TCRdb keeps only in-frame clonotypes and omits some of them. The profile shows under 2,500,000 clones, 90% to 97% of them singletons. This CDR3 region has 11 residues. V was clipped by 8 bases and J by 11 bases, with 15 bases between them. The germline V gene has CDR1 MNHEY and CDR2 SMNVEV (reference sequence). V is TRBV27 and J is TRBJ1-1; TRBD1 might be the D (5 bases). The material sequenced was naive CD4+ T cells sorted from blood. Subset indicated: CD45RA+ positively selected. The receptor comes from a man in his late teens or twenties in good health. The CDR3 spells CASWSEGRAFF. Here the CDR3 DNA reads TGTGCCAGCTGGTCGGAGGGGCGGGCTTTCTTT.